This entry is about one T cell receptor (beta chain). Enrolment of Seattle patients took place during active infection, and they were followed longitudinally. This entry belongs to a study of blood T cell repertoires in COVID-19. Study as a whole: The samples span acute and convalescent COVID-19 from the United States, Italy and Spain. PBMCs, B-cell-depleted T cells, or T cells were the source of the cDNA or gDNA that made up the material.

Authors' methods: Nucleated cell counts were estimated from reference gene primer amplification. Clones were sequenced by immunoSEQ multiplex PCR, and TCRdb holds only the in-frame ones, with some missing. The V and J calls and the clone size are those of that table, but D and trimming were determined from the DNA. The sample lists about 220,000 clones, around 83% seen once, with 5.2% in the top ten. Germline CDR1 reads LGHNA; CDR2 reads YSLEER. This CDR3 contains 14 residues. V was pared by 2 bases and J by 0 bases, with 1 base of the junction left unmatched. The gene calls are TRBV4-3 and TRBJ2-7, with 7 bases that match TRBD2. This clonotype originated in a woman between 65 and 79 years old with COVID-19, enrolled during active disease. The sample consisted of peripheral blood. The CDR3 is CASSQLAVSYEQYF. DNA of the CDR3: TGCGCCAGCAGCCAACTAGCGGTCTCCTACGAGCAGTACTTC.